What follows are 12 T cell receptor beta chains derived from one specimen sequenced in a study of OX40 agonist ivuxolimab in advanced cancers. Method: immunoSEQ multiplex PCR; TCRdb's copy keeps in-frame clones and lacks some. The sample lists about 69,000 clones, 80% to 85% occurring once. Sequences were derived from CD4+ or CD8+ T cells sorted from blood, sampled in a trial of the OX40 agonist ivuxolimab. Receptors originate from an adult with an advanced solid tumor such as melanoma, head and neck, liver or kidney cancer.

In DNA, the CDR3 is TGCGCCAGCAGCTTGGGGGACCTCTATCGGTACTTC. This gives the protein CASSLGDLYRYF. This chain uses TRBV5-1 with TRBJ2-7; D is perhaps TRBD1 or TRBD2 (5 bases each). The CDR3 is 12 residues long. The germline V and J ends were trimmed by 0 bases and 12 bases, with 13 bases remaining between them. CDR1 SGHRS and CDR2 YFSETQ come from the germline V gene.

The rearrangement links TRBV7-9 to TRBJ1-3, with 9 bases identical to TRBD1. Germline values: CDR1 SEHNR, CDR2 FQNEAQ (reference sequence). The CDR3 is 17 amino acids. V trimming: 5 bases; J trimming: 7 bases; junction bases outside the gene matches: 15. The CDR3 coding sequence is TGTGCCAGCAGCCCGCTCGGGAAACAGGGGGCTCTGAACACCATATATTTT. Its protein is CASSPLGKQGALNTIYF.

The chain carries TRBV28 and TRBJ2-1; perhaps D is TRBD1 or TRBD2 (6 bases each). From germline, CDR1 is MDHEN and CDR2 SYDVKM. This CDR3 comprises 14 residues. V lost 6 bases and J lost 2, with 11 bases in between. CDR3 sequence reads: CASRGGGAYNEQFF. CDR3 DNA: TGTGCCAGCAGGGGGGGCGGAGCCTACAATGAGCAGTTCTTC.

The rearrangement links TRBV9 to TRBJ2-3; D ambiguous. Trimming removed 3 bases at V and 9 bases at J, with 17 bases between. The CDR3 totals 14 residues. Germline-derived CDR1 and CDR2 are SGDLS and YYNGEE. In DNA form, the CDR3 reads TGTGCCAGCAGCGCCGAGGACCGCTTACCAACGCAGTATTTT. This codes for CASSAEDRLPTQYF.

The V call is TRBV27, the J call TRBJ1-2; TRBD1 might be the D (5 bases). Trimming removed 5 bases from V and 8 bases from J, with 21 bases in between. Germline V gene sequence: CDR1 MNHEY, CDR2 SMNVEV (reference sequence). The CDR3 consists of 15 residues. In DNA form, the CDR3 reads TGTGCCAGCAGTGCTACGGGGCCTCGGGCTATGGGCTACACCTTC. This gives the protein CASSATGPRAMGYTF.

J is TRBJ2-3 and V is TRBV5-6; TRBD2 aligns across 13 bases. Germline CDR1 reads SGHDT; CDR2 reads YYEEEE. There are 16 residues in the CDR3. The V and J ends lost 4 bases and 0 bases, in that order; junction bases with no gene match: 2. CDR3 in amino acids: CASSRTSGRSTDTQYF. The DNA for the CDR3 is TGTGCCAGCAGCCGGACTAGCGGGAGAAGCACAGATACGCAGTATTTT.

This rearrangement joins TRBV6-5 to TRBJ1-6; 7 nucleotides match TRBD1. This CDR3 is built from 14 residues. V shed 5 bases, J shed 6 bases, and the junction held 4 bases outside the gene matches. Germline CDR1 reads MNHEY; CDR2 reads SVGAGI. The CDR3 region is CASSRDRSNSPLHF. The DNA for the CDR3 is TGTGCCAGCAGTAGGGACAGAAGTAATTCACCCCTCCACTTT.

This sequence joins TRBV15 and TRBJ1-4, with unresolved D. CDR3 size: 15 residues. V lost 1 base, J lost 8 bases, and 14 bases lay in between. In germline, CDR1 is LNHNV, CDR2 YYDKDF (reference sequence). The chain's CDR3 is CATSRARLVGEKLFF. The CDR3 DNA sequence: TGTGCCACCAGCAGAGCCCGGTTGGTCGGAGAAAAACTGTTTTTT.

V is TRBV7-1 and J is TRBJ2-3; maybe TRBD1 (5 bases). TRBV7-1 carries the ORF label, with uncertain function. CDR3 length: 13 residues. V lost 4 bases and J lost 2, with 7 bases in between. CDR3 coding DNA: TGTGCCAGCAGCTTACAGGCCACAGATACGCAGTATTTT. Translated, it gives CASSLQATDTQYF.

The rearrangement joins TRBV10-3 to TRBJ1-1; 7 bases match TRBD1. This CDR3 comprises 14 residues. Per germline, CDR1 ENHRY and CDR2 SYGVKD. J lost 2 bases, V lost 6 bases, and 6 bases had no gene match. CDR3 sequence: CAIRSTGRNTEAFF. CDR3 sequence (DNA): TGTGCCATCAGATCGACAGGGCGCAACACTGAAGCTTTCTTT.

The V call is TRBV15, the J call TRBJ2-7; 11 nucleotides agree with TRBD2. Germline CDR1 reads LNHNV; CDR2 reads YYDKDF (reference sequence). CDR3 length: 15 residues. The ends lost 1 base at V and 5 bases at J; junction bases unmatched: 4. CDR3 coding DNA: TGTGCCACCAGCAGAGGTACTAGCGGGAGTGACGAGCAGTACTTC. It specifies CATSRGTSGSDEQYF.

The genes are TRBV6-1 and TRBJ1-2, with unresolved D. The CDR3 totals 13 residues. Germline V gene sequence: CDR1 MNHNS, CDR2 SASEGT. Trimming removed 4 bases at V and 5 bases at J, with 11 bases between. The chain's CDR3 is CASSVEGGYGYTF. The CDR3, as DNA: TGTGCCAGCAGTGTGGAGGGCGGGTATGGCTACACCTTC.